This section outlines one T cell receptor (beta chain) sequence together with its context. The data were obtained in a study of OX40 agonist ivuxolimab in advanced cancers. Study overall: As their treatment, patients were administered ivuxolimab, an agonistic anti-OX40 (CD134) antibody. Enrolled patients in dose escalation had cancers that were hepatocellular carcinoma, melanoma, renal cell or head and neck cancer. Prior checkpoint blockade (anti-PD-1, anti-PD-L1 or anti-CTLA-4) was permitted; around 39% had it.

CDR1 is SGHNT, CDR2 YYREEE, per germline (reference sequence). The CDR3 is made up of 15 amino acids. J was trimmed by 3 bases and V by 5 bases; bases with no gene match: 6. Clones were sequenced by immunoSEQ multiplex PCR, and TCRdb holds only the in-frame ones, with some missing. This table has tens of thousands of clones, roughly four fifths appearing once. The chain has TRBV5-4 and TRBJ2-2; TRBD1 agrees at 8 bases. Here the sequenced sample was CD4+ or CD8+ T cells sorted from blood, taken in a trial of the OX40 agonist ivuxolimab. This sequence was found in an adult with an advanced solid tumor such as melanoma, head and neck, liver or kidney cancer. DNA of the CDR3: TGTGCCAGCAGTACAGGGGGTCGAGACACCGGGGAGCTGTTTTTT. This codes for CASSTGGRDTGELFF.